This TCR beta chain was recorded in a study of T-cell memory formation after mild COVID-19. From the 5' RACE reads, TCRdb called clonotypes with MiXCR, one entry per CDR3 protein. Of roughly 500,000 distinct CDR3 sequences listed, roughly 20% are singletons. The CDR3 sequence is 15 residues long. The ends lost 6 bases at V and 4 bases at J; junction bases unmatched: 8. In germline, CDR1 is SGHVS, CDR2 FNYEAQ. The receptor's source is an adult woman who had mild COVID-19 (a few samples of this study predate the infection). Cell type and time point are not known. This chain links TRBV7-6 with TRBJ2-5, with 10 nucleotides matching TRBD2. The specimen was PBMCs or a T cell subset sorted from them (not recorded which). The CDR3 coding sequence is TGTGCCAGCAGGCGAGCGGGGGGGCCGGGAGAGACCCAGTACTTC. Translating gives CASRRAGGPGETQYF.